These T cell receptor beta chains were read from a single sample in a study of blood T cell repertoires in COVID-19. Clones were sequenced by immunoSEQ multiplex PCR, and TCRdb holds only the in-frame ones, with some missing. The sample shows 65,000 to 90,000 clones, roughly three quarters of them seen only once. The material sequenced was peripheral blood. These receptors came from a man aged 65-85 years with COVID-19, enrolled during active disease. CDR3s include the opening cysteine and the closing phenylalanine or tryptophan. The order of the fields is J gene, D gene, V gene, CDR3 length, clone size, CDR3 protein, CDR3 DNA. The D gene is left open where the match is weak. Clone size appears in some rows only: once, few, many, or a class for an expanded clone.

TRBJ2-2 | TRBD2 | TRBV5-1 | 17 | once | CASSLEVSGSRGGELFF | TGCGCCAGCAGCTTGGAGGTTAGCGGGAGTCGTGGCGGGGAGCTGTTTTTT
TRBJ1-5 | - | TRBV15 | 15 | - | CATSRDLGGGQPQHF | TGTGCCACCAGCAGAGATCTAGGGGGTGGACAGCCCCAGCATTTT
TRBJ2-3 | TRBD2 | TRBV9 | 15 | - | CASSVSSGNSDTQYF | TGTGCCAGCAGCGTAAGCAGCGGGAACTCAGATACGCAGTATTTT
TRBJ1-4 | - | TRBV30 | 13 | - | CALDRTVGEKLFF | TGTGCCTTGGACAGAACAGTCGGGGAAAAACTGTTTTTT
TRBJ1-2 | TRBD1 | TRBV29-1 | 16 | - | CSVEDRQGGSNYGYTF | TGCAGCGTTGAAGATCGCCAGGGGGGTTCTAACTATGGCTACACCTTC
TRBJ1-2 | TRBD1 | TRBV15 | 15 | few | CATSTRDRINYGYTF | TGTGCCACCAGCACCCGGGACAGGATTAACTATGGCTACACCTTC
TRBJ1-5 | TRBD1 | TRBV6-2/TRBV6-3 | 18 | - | CASSYSKGQVYSNQPQHF | TGTGCCAGCAGTTACTCGAAGGGACAGGTTTATAGCAATCAGCCCCAGCATTTT
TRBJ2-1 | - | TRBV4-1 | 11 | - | CASRLDNEQFF | TGCGCCAGTAGATTGGACAATGAGCAGTTCTTC
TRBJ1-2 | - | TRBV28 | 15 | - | CASSLYSEVFYGYTF | TGTGCCAGCAGTTTATATTCTGAGGTATTCTATGGCTACACCTTC
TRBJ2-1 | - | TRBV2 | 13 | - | CASRGVRGNEQFF | TGTGCCAGCCGGGGGGTCAGGGGAAATGAGCAGTTCTTC
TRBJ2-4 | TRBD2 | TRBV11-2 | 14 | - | CASSLAGGKNIQYF | TGTGCCAGCAGCTTAGCGGGAGGAAAAAACATTCAGTACTTC
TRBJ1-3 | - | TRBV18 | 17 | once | CASSPQGFKVSGNTIYF | TGTGCCAGCTCACCACAGGGGTTTAAGGTTTCTGGAAACACCATATATTTT
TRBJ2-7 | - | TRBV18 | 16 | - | CASSPFMDSSSYEQYF | TGTGCCAGCTCACCCTTTATGGACAGCAGCTCCTACGAGCAGTACTTC
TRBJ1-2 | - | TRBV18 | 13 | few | CASSPRQEDGYTF | TGTGCCAGCTCACCGAGACAGGAGGATGGCTACACCTTC
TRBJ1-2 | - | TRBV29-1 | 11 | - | CSVPENYGYTF | TGCAGCGTTCCCGAGAACTATGGCTACACCTTC
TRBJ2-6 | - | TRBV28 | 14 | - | CASSLSSGANVLTF | TGTGCCAGCAGTTTAAGCTCCGGGGCCAACGTCCTGACTTTC
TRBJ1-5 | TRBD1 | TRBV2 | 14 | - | CASSPRTGGQPQHF | TGTGCCAGCAGTCCCAGGACAGGGGGACAGCCCCAGCATTTT
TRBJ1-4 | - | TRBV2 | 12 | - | CASRPNGEDRRF | TGTGCCAGCAGACCGAATGGGGAGGATCGTCGATTT
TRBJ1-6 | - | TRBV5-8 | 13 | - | CASSRNRDSPLHF | TGTGCCAGCAGCCGAAACAGGGATTCACCCCTCCACTTT
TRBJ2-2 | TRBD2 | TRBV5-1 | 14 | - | CASMRTSGAGELFF | TGCGCCAGCATGCGGACTAGCGGAGCCGGGGAGCTGTTTTTT
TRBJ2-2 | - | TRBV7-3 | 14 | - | CASSAQGNTGELFF | TGTGCCAGCAGCGCTCAGGGAAACACCGGGGAGCTGTTTTTT
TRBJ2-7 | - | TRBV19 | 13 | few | CASSPPGSYEQYF | TGTGCCAGTAGTCCCCCAGGGTCCTACGAGCAGTACTTC